The rows below give T cell receptor beta chains drawn from one sample of a study of spatial heterogeneity in lung cancer. TCRdb fed the 5' RACE reads into MiXCR, producing one record per CDR3 protein. The sample lists some 22,000 distinct CDR3 sequences, over 2.5% occurring once. Sequencing used lung tumor tissue, obtained at surgery. These receptors were taken from a male donor with early-stage non-small cell lung cancer. CDR3s leave out the opening cysteine and the closing phenylalanine or tryptophan.

>TRBV7-2|TRBJ2-2
ASSLPAANTGELF
>TRBV4-1|TRBJ2-7
ASSPRGGYEQY
>TRBV24-1|TRBJ2-5
ATAESGSGRETQY
>TRBV10-1|TRBJ2-2
ASSVVDTGELF
>TRBV27|TRBJ1-2
ASRARWGSYGYT
>TRBV4-1|TRBJ2-1
ASSQDRFTGNSASSYNEQF
>TRBV6-5|TRBJ1-4
ASTRAGATNEKLF
>TRBV28|TRBJ2-3
ASSQTGSTDTQY
>TRBV21-1|TRBJ2-7
ASSKVYEQY
>TRBV4-2|TRBJ2-5
ASSQAGTQETQY
>TRBV3-1|TRBJ2-7
ASRSGRTGQY
>TRBV11-2|TRBJ2-1
ASSFLAGDEQF
>TRBV10-3|TRBJ2-3
AISEGEITDTQY
>TRBV12-3/TRBV12-4|TRBJ1-5
ASSLGAGQPQH
>TRBV29-1|TRBJ1-1
SVEKNTEAF
>TRBV2|TRBJ1-1
ASRENPGTGQGAENTEAF
>TRBV5-1|TRBJ2-5
ASSPDRLRQETQY
>TRBV7-6|TRBJ1-1
ASSGLMNTEAF
>TRBV30|TRBJ2-7
AWSVLAGSSYEQY
>TRBV11-2|TRBJ2-3
ASSLDRTSGLDTQY
>TRBV20-1|TRBJ2-7
SAPGTSMYEQY
>TRBV9|TRBJ1-5
ASSVSTESNQPQH
>TRBV28|TRBJ2-1
ASRRGYYNEQF
>TRBV6-5|TRBJ2-1
ASIGIAGGDEQF
>TRBV6-6|TRBJ2-3
ASTDPGGSGTDTQY
>TRBV4-1|TRBJ1-2
ASSQGLGAGEDLGYT
>TRBV24-1|TRBJ1-5
ATSERSNQPQH
>TRBV27|TRBJ2-2
ASSLTGRTGELF
>TRBV2|TRBJ1-1
ASKKAGTGGRNTEAF
>TRBV3-1|TRBJ2-7
ASSQFYEQY